These T cell receptor beta chains were read from a single sample in a study of lymphopenia after photon versus proton radiotherapy. The assay was immunoSEQ multiplex PCR, and TCRdb's table has in-frame clones only and misses some. Of 52,000 or so clones listed, 92% are singletons. This specimen consisted of peripheral blood, obtained from a patient treated with photon-based radiotherapy. The receptors here all came from a woman aged 40 to 55 with cholangiocarcinoma. Each CDR3 is given with its conserved first and last residue. Each record gives: D gene, clone size, V gene, J gene, CDR3 DNA, CDR3 protein. The D gene is left open where the match is weak. Not every row has a clone size; where given, it reads once, few, many or a size class.

d_gene: TRBD1
abundance: .
v_gene: TRBV4-3
j_gene: TRBJ2-5
CDR3nt: TGCGCCAGCAGCCAAACTCGACAGGGGGCGGGGGAGACCCAGTACTTC
CDR3aa: CASSQTRQGAGETQYF

d_gene: .
abundance: once
v_gene: TRBV6-6
j_gene: TRBJ1-1
CDR3nt: TGTGCCAGCAGTTTCCTAGAGCTAATGAACACTGAAGCTTTCTTT
CDR3aa: CASSFLELMNTEAFF

d_gene: .
abundance: .
v_gene: TRBV2
j_gene: TRBJ1-1
CDR3nt: TGTGCCAGCACCCCCGGAGGCACTGAAGCTTTCTTT
CDR3aa: CASTPGGTEAFF

d_gene: .
abundance: .
v_gene: TRBV30
j_gene: TRBJ2-5
CDR3nt: TGTGCCTGGAGTGTACAACTCGGTAGGGAGACCCAGTACTTC
CDR3aa: CAWSVQLGRETQYF

d_gene: TRBD1
abundance: .
v_gene: TRBV28
j_gene: TRBJ1-2
CDR3nt: TGTGCCAGCAGTCGGGACAGGAACTATGGCTACACCTTC
CDR3aa: CASSRDRNYGYTF

d_gene: .
abundance: .
v_gene: TRBV7-2
j_gene: TRBJ1-2
CDR3nt: TGTGCCAGCAGCTCCAACTATGGCTACACCTTC
CDR3aa: CASSSNYGYTF

d_gene: .
abundance: .
v_gene: TRBV7-9
j_gene: TRBJ2-7
CDR3nt: TGTGCCAGCAGCTTCCCAACCTACGAGCAGTACTTC
CDR3aa: CASSFPTYEQYF

d_gene: .
abundance: once
v_gene: TRBV5-4
j_gene: TRBJ1-1
CDR3nt: TGTGCCAGCAGCAACCAGGGCCTGAACACTGAAGCTTTCTTT
CDR3aa: CASSNQGLNTEAFF

d_gene: TRBD2
abundance: .
v_gene: TRBV12-5
j_gene: TRBJ2-3
CDR3nt: TGTGCTAGTGGTCCCCCTACTAGCGTTGATACGCAGTATTTT
CDR3aa: CASGPPTSVDTQYF

d_gene: TRBD2
abundance: once
v_gene: TRBV10-3
j_gene: TRBJ2-1
CDR3nt: TGTGCCATCAGTCGGACTAGCGGGAACAATGAGCAGTTCTTC
CDR3aa: CAISRTSGNNEQFF

d_gene: .
abundance: .
v_gene: TRBV5-1
j_gene: TRBJ2-5
CDR3nt: TGCGCCAGCAGCTTGGAGGGGACACAGTACCAAGAGACCCAGTACTTC
CDR3aa: CASSLEGTQYQETQYF

d_gene: .
abundance: .
v_gene: TRBV6-1
j_gene: TRBJ1-5
CDR3nt: TGTGCCAGCAGTGAAGCCGGGGGAAGCAATCAGCCCCAGCATTTT
CDR3aa: CASSEAGGSNQPQHF

d_gene: .
abundance: .
v_gene: TRBV21-1
j_gene: TRBJ2-7
CDR3nt: TGTGCCAGCAGCGAAGGGGGAGCGGGGGTTTCCTACGAGCAGTACTTC
CDR3aa: CASSEGGAGVSYEQYF

d_gene: TRBD2
abundance: .
v_gene: TRBV28
j_gene: TRBJ2-7
CDR3nt: TGTGCCAGCAGCCAGGGACTAGCGGGATCCTACGAGCAGTACTTC
CDR3aa: CASSQGLAGSYEQYF

d_gene: .
abundance: .
v_gene: TRBV4-3
j_gene: TRBJ1-1
CDR3nt: TGCGCCAGCAGCCAAGTTGACTCGCCTAGGACTGAAGCTTTCTTT
CDR3aa: CASSQVDSPRTEAFF

d_gene: .
abundance: medium-sized
v_gene: TRBV9
j_gene: TRBJ1-1
CDR3nt: TGTGCCAGCAGCGTAAGTCAGGGAACTGAAGCTTTCTTT
CDR3aa: CASSVSQGTEAFF

d_gene: .
abundance: .
v_gene: TRBV14
j_gene: TRBJ1-2
CDR3nt: TGTGCCAGCAGCCAAGAGGCAGCCAAAATTTTCGGCTACACCTTC
CDR3aa: CASSQEAAKIFGYTF

d_gene: .
abundance: .
v_gene: TRBV2
j_gene: TRBJ1-2
CDR3nt: TGTGCCAGCAGTGACGGGGTAGGGTATGGCTACACCTTC
CDR3aa: CASSDGVGYGYTF

d_gene: TRBD1
abundance: .
v_gene: TRBV27
j_gene: TRBJ1-6
CDR3nt: TGTGCCAGCAGTTTCGGGGGACAGGGGAGGGTAGGGGCACCCCTCCACTTT
CDR3aa: CASSFGGQGRVGAPLHF

d_gene: .
abundance: .
v_gene: TRBV11-2
j_gene: TRBJ2-1
CDR3nt: TGTGCCAGCAGCCGGGACACCCCCTCCTACAATGAGCAGTTCTTC
CDR3aa: CASSRDTPSYNEQFF

d_gene: .
abundance: .
v_gene: TRBV6-5
j_gene: TRBJ1-6
CDR3nt: TGTGCCAGCAGTTACTCAGGCAGGGCGCTAGGTTCACCCCTCCACTTT
CDR3aa: CASSYSGRALGSPLHF

d_gene: .
abundance: .
v_gene: TRBV5-4
j_gene: TRBJ1-1
CDR3nt: TGTGCCAGCAGCTTGCAATTAATGGGGCGAGGCACTGAAGCTTTCTTT
CDR3aa: CASSLQLMGRGTEAFF

d_gene: TRBD2
abundance: .
v_gene: TRBV5-1
j_gene: TRBJ2-5
CDR3nt: TGCGCCAGCATCGGAACTAGCGGACTTTCAGGAGAGACCCAGTACTTC
CDR3aa: CASIGTSGLSGETQYF

d_gene: TRBD1
abundance: .
v_gene: TRBV19
j_gene: TRBJ1-2
CDR3nt: TGTGCCAGTTTAAGGGGGCAGGGATATGGCTACACCTTC
CDR3aa: CASLRGQGYGYTF

d_gene: .
abundance: .
v_gene: TRBV28
j_gene: TRBJ1-1
CDR3nt: TGTGCCAGCAGTACCCCCAGTGAAGCTTTCTTT
CDR3aa: CASSTPSEAFF

d_gene: TRBD1
abundance: .
v_gene: TRBV19
j_gene: TRBJ1-1
CDR3nt: TGTGCCAGTTCCGAACCCACCGGGACAGGTGTGGATGAAGCTTTCTTT
CDR3aa: CASSEPTGTGVDEAFF

d_gene: .
abundance: .
v_gene: TRBV4-2
j_gene: TRBJ2-1
CDR3nt: TGTGCCAGCAGCCAGGTAGCGGAAAATGAGCAGTTCTTC
CDR3aa: CASSQVAENEQFF

d_gene: TRBD1
abundance: few
v_gene: TRBV10-3
j_gene: TRBJ1-1
CDR3nt: TGTGCCATCAGGGGGACAGGGACCACTGAAGCTTTCTTT
CDR3aa: CAIRGTGTTEAFF

d_gene: .
abundance: .
v_gene: TRBV5-1
j_gene: TRBJ2-2
CDR3nt: TGCGCCAGCAGCTTGAGGGACGAGTTCACGAACACCGGGGAGCTGTTTTTT
CDR3aa: CASSLRDEFTNTGELFF

d_gene: .
abundance: .
v_gene: TRBV5-1
j_gene: TRBJ2-2
CDR3nt: TGCGCCAGCAGCTCTGGGAACTCCGGGGAGCTGTTTTTT
CDR3aa: CASSSGNSGELFF

d_gene: .
abundance: .
v_gene: TRBV2
j_gene: TRBJ2-5
CDR3nt: TGTGCCAGCAGTGAGAGGCAGGCGAAGACCCAGTACTTC
CDR3aa: CASSERQAKTQYF

d_gene: .
abundance: .
v_gene: TRBV5-1
j_gene: TRBJ1-4
CDR3nt: TGCGCCAGCAGCGGAAAAAGTTCCGCAACTAATGAAAAACTGTTTTTT
CDR3aa: CASSGKSSATNEKLFF

d_gene: .
abundance: .
v_gene: TRBV27
j_gene: TRBJ1-1
CDR3nt: TGTGCCACCAAGGGGAATGATGAAGCTTTCTTT
CDR3aa: CATKGNDEAFF

d_gene: .
abundance: .
v_gene: TRBV9
j_gene: TRBJ1-2
CDR3nt: TGTGCCAGCAGCGAGGGGAGATGGGGAAGAGGCTACACCTTC
CDR3aa: CASSEGRWGRGYTF

d_gene: .
abundance: .
v_gene: TRBV10-2
j_gene: TRBJ2-3
CDR3nt: TGCGCCAGCAGTGATCTAGCTAGAGATACGCAGTATTTT
CDR3aa: CASSDLARDTQYF

d_gene: .
abundance: .
v_gene: TRBV2
j_gene: TRBJ1-4
CDR3nt: TGTGCCAGCACCGGGGGGGGTTTCGTTAATGAAAAACTGTTTTTT
CDR3aa: CASTGGGFVNEKLFF

d_gene: .
abundance: few
v_gene: TRBV4-3
j_gene: TRBJ2-1
CDR3nt: TGCGCCAGCAGCCCTAATCTAGCGTCGAGCTCCTACAATGAGCAGTTCTTC
CDR3aa: CASSPNLASSSYNEQFF

d_gene: .
abundance: once
v_gene: TRBV7-2
j_gene: TRBJ1-3
CDR3nt: TGTGCCAGCAGCTTAGAACTAGGGTGGGGAAACACCATATATTTT
CDR3aa: CASSLELGWGNTIYF

d_gene: TRBD1
abundance: .
v_gene: TRBV18
j_gene: TRBJ1-1
CDR3nt: TGTGCCAGCTCACCAGGGACAGGTAACACTGAAGCTTTCTTT
CDR3aa: CASSPGTGNTEAFF

d_gene: TRBD2
abundance: once
v_gene: TRBV7-9
j_gene: TRBJ2-5
CDR3nt: TGTGCCAGCAGCTCCTCCGGGGGGGGACAAGAGACCCAGTACTTC
CDR3aa: CASSSSGGGQETQYF

d_gene: .
abundance: .
v_gene: TRBV5-1
j_gene: TRBJ1-2
CDR3nt: TGCGCCAGCAGCTTGTTGGAGGGCGACTATGGCTACACCTTC
CDR3aa: CASSLLEGDYGYTF

d_gene: TRBD1
abundance: .
v_gene: TRBV2
j_gene: TRBJ1-1
CDR3nt: TGTGCCAGCCGGACAGGGATTCGGAATGGAGCTTTCTTT
CDR3aa: CASRTGIRNGAFF

d_gene: .
abundance: .
v_gene: TRBV6-1
j_gene: TRBJ1-4
CDR3nt: TGTGCCAGCAGTAATACCGGGGCAACTAATGAAAAACTGTTTTTT
CDR3aa: CASSNTGATNEKLFF

d_gene: .
abundance: .
v_gene: TRBV15
j_gene: TRBJ1-1
CDR3nt: TGTGCCACCAAAAGCAGGAAGGACACTGAAGCTTTCTTT
CDR3aa: CATKSRKDTEAFF

d_gene: .
abundance: .
v_gene: TRBV6-4
j_gene: TRBJ2-7
CDR3nt: TGTGCCAGCAGGAGGAGGGACGGAGACGAGCAGTACTTC
CDR3aa: CASRRRDGDEQYF

d_gene: TRBD1
abundance: .
v_gene: TRBV19
j_gene: TRBJ1-6
CDR3nt: TGTGCCAGTACCATGGGGGGACAGAATTCACCCCTCCACTTT
CDR3aa: CASTMGGQNSPLHF

d_gene: TRBD1
abundance: .
v_gene: TRBV11-3
j_gene: TRBJ1-5
CDR3nt: TGTGCCAGCAGCTTACTCGCCCGGGACAGGGGTTCCAATCAGCCCCAGCATTTT
CDR3aa: CASSLLARDRGSNQPQHF

d_gene: .
abundance: .
v_gene: TRBV30
j_gene: TRBJ1-2
CDR3nt: TGTGCCTGGAGCCCACAGAATAACTATGGCTACACCTTC
CDR3aa: CAWSPQNNYGYTF

d_gene: TRBD1
abundance: .
v_gene: TRBV19
j_gene: TRBJ2-7
CDR3nt: TGTGCCAGTAGTATGGTTGAGGGGGCGTCCTACGAGCAGTACTTC
CDR3aa: CASSMVEGASYEQYF

d_gene: .
abundance: .
v_gene: TRBV2
j_gene: TRBJ2-7
CDR3nt: TGTGCCAGCAGCCAGGGTTTCTCCGAGCAGTACTTC
CDR3aa: CASSQGFSEQYF

d_gene: TRBD2
abundance: .
v_gene: TRBV12-5
j_gene: TRBJ2-2
CDR3nt: TGTGCTAGTGGCTATTTAGGGACTAGCGGGGGAGCCGGGGAGCTGTTTTTT
CDR3aa: CASGYLGTSGGAGELFF

d_gene: .
abundance: .
v_gene: TRBV4-3
j_gene: TRBJ2-1
CDR3nt: TGCGCCAGCAGCCACGCCTCGCGGGTGGGTGAGCAGTTCTTC
CDR3aa: CASSHASRVGEQFF

d_gene: TRBD1
abundance: .
v_gene: TRBV27
j_gene: TRBJ1-1
CDR3nt: TGTGCCAGCAGTTTGCGGGACAGCAACACTGAAGCTTTCTTT
CDR3aa: CASSLRDSNTEAFF

d_gene: .
abundance: .
v_gene: TRBV30
j_gene: TRBJ1-6
CDR3nt: TGTGCCTGGGGTGACCCGGGACTCGGGATGGCTTATAATTCACCCCTCCACTTT
CDR3aa: CAWGDPGLGMAYNSPLHF

d_gene: .
abundance: .
v_gene: TRBV7-8
j_gene: TRBJ1-2
CDR3nt: TGTGCCAGCAGCTTAGTAGCAGGGTTGGGTGGCTACACCTTC
CDR3aa: CASSLVAGLGGYTF

d_gene: .
abundance: .
v_gene: TRBV9
j_gene: TRBJ1-3
CDR3nt: TGTGCCAGCAGCGTAGATGGCAGCTCTGGAAACACCATATATTTT
CDR3aa: CASSVDGSSGNTIYF

d_gene: .
abundance: .
v_gene: TRBV27
j_gene: TRBJ1-1
CDR3nt: TGTGCCAGCAGTTTCCGGGGGCCCTCGGTGAACACTGAAGCTTTCTTT
CDR3aa: CASSFRGPSVNTEAFF